This is a list of T cell receptor beta chains from one sample in a study of shared clonotypes between healthy human individuals. TCRdb's table, derived via immunoSEQ multiplex PCR, lists solely in-frame clones and lacks some. The sample records roughly 520,000 clones, approximately 95% being singletons. The sample consisted of naive CD4+ T cells sorted from blood. These receptor sequences come from a woman younger than 45 in good health. Both conserved end residues are trimmed from each CDR3.

TRBJ1-5,TRBV4-1,ASSQVKGRNSNQPQH
TRBJ1-1,TRBV30,AWAKGNTEAF
TRBJ2-1,TRBV27,ASSLSVGSTHNEQF
.,TRBV7-9,ASSPRAALAYEQY
TRBJ2-7,TRBV25-1,ASSVVYEQY
TRBJ2-7,TRBV11-2,ASSLGLDPGHEQY
TRBJ1-2,TRBV27,ASSPRGVGTILANYGYT
TRBJ1-4,TRBV7-2,ASSFGTPKEKLF
TRBJ2-3,TRBV5-1,ASSSGLAEDTDTQY
TRBJ2-7,TRBV10-1,ASSEWTSGGYEQY
TRBJ2-1,TRBV4-2,ASSQETLTSGSYNEQF
TRBJ2-5,TRBV27,ASSLVAQETQY
TRBJ1-2,TRBV28,ASSPPLRRGYT
TRBJ2-7,TRBV5-1,ASRGVAELYEQY
TRBJ2-5,TRBV18,ASSPGDRVLGTQY
TRBJ2-7,TRBV28,ASSSQDAWDYEQY
TRBJ1-4,TRBV7-2,ASSFSQGATNEKLF
TRBJ2-7,TRBV11-1,ASSQKVYITDQY
TRBJ2-5,TRBV6-6,ASSGRGLAEETQY
TRBJ2-5,TRBV28,ASTSAHPGETQY
TRBJ2-1,TRBV27,ASSLVRARADEQF
TRBJ1-1,TRBV27,ASRGPIPEAF
TRBJ1-2,TRBV28,ASSPEWTDYGYT
TRBJ2-2,TRBV28,ASIATLGASSNTGELF
TRBJ1-2,TRBV6-4,ASSDFGQYYGYT
TRBJ1-4,TRBV28,ASRGEKLF
TRBJ2-7,TRBV28,ASSSPRLLKQY
TRBJ2-5,TRBV5-3,ARSDPGQRVDETQY
TRBJ2-1,TRBV7-9,ASSSPSGRVYNEQF
TRBJ1-1,TRBV19,ASSITPNRGAEAF
TRBJ1-2,TRBV12-5,ASGPRRDYGYT
TRBJ1-1,TRBV6-5,ASSSPSTGPEAF
TRBJ1-5,TRBV30,AFRRQPGSNQPQH
TRBJ2-7,TRBV5-4,ASSLGGSPYEQY
TRBJ2-1,TRBV7-9,ACDVGVVIYNEQF
TRBJ1-4,TRBV27,ASSYSGTDEKLF
TRBJ1-1,TRBV5-1,ASSLSRGAGTEAF
TRBJ1-1,TRBV29-1,SVFRDTPHEAF
TRBJ2-7,TRBV6-5,ASRTTYEQY
.,TRBV27,ASSLVAVSSYEQY